The sequence of this T cell receptor beta chain was determined in a study of cytomegalovirus exposure and HLA in healthy donors. Whole-study findings and limits: Among donors in an Asian-associated ancestry cluster, a later analysis reportedly found fewer N-insertions than the approximately 700-donor mean. One variant, a missense change in DCLRE1C, was linked in a later analysis to TCR beta V- and J-gene trimming. In a later analysis, HLA-C alleles had the fewest associated TCRs, DRB1 alleles the most. There were over 150 TCR beta chains listed as cytomegalovirus-associated.

Trimming removed 5 bases from V and 5 bases from J, with 13 bases in between. This CDR3 is built from 14 residues. Germline lookup yields CDR1 SGHAT and CDR2 FQNNGV. This clone was seen only once. Its antigen is undetermined. PCR involved 60 Vbeta and 13 Jbeta primers. The table came from immunoSEQ multiplex PCR; TCRdb's copy has only in-frame clones and leaves some out. In the table there are tens of thousands of clones, roughly two thirds of which are singletons. The sample consisted of PBMCs. This chain connects TRBV11-2 to TRBJ2-4; a weak D match, TRBD2 (5 bases). The clonotype originates from a male donor in good health and CMV-seropositive. This chain's CDR3 is CASSRGLTENIQYF. The DNA for the CDR3 is TGTGCCAGCAGCCGGGGATTAACGGAAAACATTCAGTACTTC.